Sequencing of this T cell receptor (beta chain) was carried out in a study of blood T cell repertoires in COVID-19 (dated by TCRdb to the early 2020s). About the full investigation: Samples covering the acute and convalescent phases of COVID-19 were provided by collaborators in the United States, Italy and Spain. The material from the prospective study consisted of cDNA or gDNA derived from T cells, B-cell-depleted T cells, or PBMCs. Deeply sampled blood TCRbeta repertoires from subjects exposed to, actively infected with, or recovered from COVID-19 were included in the dataset. The repertoires were released in a freely available public database meant as a resource for research on the immune response to SARS-CoV-2. The samples were drawn from the first 160 participants of the ongoing ImmuneRACE study and from 950 to 1,500 subjects provided by 6 global collaborators. Nearly every sample came with metadata listing a de-identified subject ID, COVID-19 status, age in years and sex. Where available, HLA class I and class II types were taken from metadata supplied by the sample provider and were not determined by assay-based typing.

A remark on this clone: Its antigen target is currently unknown. The record has no base qualities; no much larger clone is one base away.

The CDR3 numbers 14 residues from cysteine through phenylalanine. Here the CDR3 DNA is all that survives: 42 bases in frame from base 1. V is reduced by 1 base and J by 3 bases, leaving a spacing of 10 bases between them. CDR1 SGHTA and CDR2 FQGNSA were looked up in the germline V gene. TCRbeta CDR3 regions were amplified from genomic DNA using the immunoSEQ Assay, a bias-controlled multiplex PCR. In the source study's methods: The number of nucleated cells in each sample was estimated by amplification of reference gene primers within the assay. Sequence reads were collapsed and filtered to measure the absolute abundance of every unique TCRbeta CDR3 rearrangement. For each sample, productive Simpson clonality was calculated as the square root of Simpson's diversity index across productive rearrangements. The immuneACCESS repertoire file appears here via TCRdb, limited to in-frame rearrangements. These files lack a portion of the clones; in checked studies, under half of the deficit traces to unresolved V genes, and the cause of the others is not known. That table gives V, J and clone size, and the DNA gave D and trimming. The sample table records some 320,000 clones; over 85% of these occur just once. The ten largest account for roughly 2.5% of the sample.

Results the study describes overall, beyond this receptor: Clinical and demographic metadata were provided uncurated, with the amount varying by source and participant.

Participants in the prospective study were aged 18 to 89 years, lived in over 20 United States geographic areas, and enrolled through a virtual design. Cohort assignment in the prospective study relied on participant-reported clinical history from a screening survey and a study questionnaire. Recovered participants in ImmuneRACE Cohort 3 were defined as having two consecutive negative NP/OP PCR tests, clearance from a healthcare professional, or resolution of symptoms. In the prospective study, mobile phlebotomists collected whole blood, serum and a nasopharyngeal or oropharyngeal swab from each participant. Participants in the prospective study had the option to provide additional blood draws and questionnaires over an approximately 2-month period. Before DNA extraction, blood samples from the prospective study were shipped at room temperature or frozen.

This sequence uses TRBV7-2 and TRBJ2-7; the D region possibly corresponds to TRBD1 (6 bases align). What was sequenced was PBMCs or T cells enriched from blood (not recorded which). The TCR was taken from a man in his sixties who had recovered from COVID-19. The CDR3 corresponds to CASSLVGTLYEQYF. The DNA is TGTGCCAGCAGCTTAGTTGGGACACTCTACGAGCAGTACTTC.